This T cell receptor beta chain derives from a study of CD4 T cells in relation to SARS-CoV-2 and coronaviruses. In the study overall: Of the patients, about 8 were male, a few female, two Hispanic. Study findings and constraints: Each donor contributed either pre-pandemic or post-infection samples, not both.

The data were produced by immunoSEQ multiplex PCR, yet TCRdb's version contains in-frame clones alone and is incomplete. Counted here are 30,000 to 45,000 clones, 70% to 80% occurring once; the ten biggest clones make up 2.8%. This clone was recorded only once. What it recognizes is unknown. This CDR3 comprises 16 residues. Unmatched junction bases numbered 13, after V lost 5 bases and J lost 8 bases. CDR1 MNHEY and CDR2 SMNVEV come from the germline V gene (reference sequence). Naive and memory CD4+ T cells came from enriched cryopreserved PBMCs. For roughly ten days, approximately 10^5 sorted CD4+ cells grew with T cell-depleted PBMCs and CEF.

The TCR sequence derives from an adult with COVID-19. The rearrangement uses TRBV27 and TRBJ2-1; 9 bases fit TRBD2. The sample was memory CD4+ T cells from PBMCs, cultured in vitro. This CDR3 reads CASSLTLSGSKHEQFF. In nucleotides, the CDR3 is TGTGCCAGCAGTCTGACTCTTAGCGGGAGCAAACATGAGCAGTTCTTC.